What follows describes a single T cell receptor beta chain. Its antigen is not yet known. No much larger clonotype is one base removed from it; base qualities were not supplied. TCRbeta CDR3 regions were profiled by bias-controlled multiplex PCR amplification of genomic DNA with the immunoSEQ Assay. The study's own analysis went as follows. The absolute abundance of each unique TCRbeta CDR3 region was quantified after sequences were collapsed and filtered. Differential abundance was assessed using a binomial (Fisher-equivalent) model and a beta-binomial model in which time-dependent variance fitted from healthy donors was added. Any clone with fewer than 5 combined templates was excluded, and a clone was called differentially abundant if its Benjamini-Hochberg FDR was below 0.01. In the beta-binomial model, variance was expressed as a function of the total template count across the two samples, in the form v = (b*log(k)+a)^2. Here the immuneACCESS table is served through TCRdb, limited to in-frame sequences with V and J called. Missing clones are a known gap in these copies; in checked studies unresolved V genes cover under half, and the rest lacks a known reason. That table supplies the V and J calls and clone size; D and trimming were determined from the DNA. The sample table lists about 94,000 clones, nearly 90% of them with a count of one. The top ten clones comprise approximately 6% of the sample.

This sample stems from a study of identifying expanded T cells in peripheral blood (dated 2019 in TCRdb). Notes on the research overall: Separate aliquots of the same genomic DNA pool were sequenced to produce technical replicates, and four replicates were compared in pairs.

According to the germline V gene (reference sequence), CDR1 reads DFQATT and CDR2 reads SNEGSKA. Counted from cysteine to phenylalanine, this CDR3 has 11 amino acids. Only the CDR3 portion is preserved as DNA: 33 bases, with reading frame beginning at the first base. Trimming at the junction amounts to 5 bases on V and 4 bases on J, and the germline ends lie 7 bases apart. No immune events such as infections were documented for the healthy donors during the collection period. Healthy-donor blood repertoires served as a training cohort to calibrate time-dependent variance in a beta-binomial model of T-cell clone differential abundance. The training cohort was composed of 10 or so healthy donors, 3 female and 7 male. On average the donors were approximately 42 years old, and their ages spanned roughly 29 to 64 years. Whole blood from each healthy donor was obtained from a commercial supplier and was collected at three time points roughly two weeks apart. For immunosequencing, genomic DNA was extracted from whole blood that had not been sorted.

General findings and caveats noted by the study authors: Across all healthy donors, variance in clone template counts between approximately 2-week samples was found to increase significantly with total template count. The beta-binomial model significantly reduced the number of clones called differentially abundant and the false-positive rate across all healthy-donor time intervals. It was expected by the authors that biological variance in healthy repertoires might increase further over much longer intervals, such as months to years. Between technical replicates the binomial model flagged around 1.2 differentially abundant clones, whereas over around 2 weeks the binomial model flagged about 15 and over approximately 4 weeks 19 to 20.

Sequences were obtained from blood. The receptor was derived from a person between 18 and 70 years old in good health. Rearrangement joined TRBV20-1 to TRBJ2-3; the D segment cannot be called with confidence. Here is the DNA: TGCAGTGCTGGGGTGTCAGATACGCAGTATTTT. Protein translation: CSAGVSDTQYF.